This record covers a single T cell receptor (beta chain). The antigen is undetermined. This cohort consisted of healthy bone marrow donors. These data come from a study of cytomegalovirus exposure and HLA in healthy donors. General study points: Later genetic work tied a missense DCLRE1C variant to beta-chain V and J trimming. Reportedly, fewer N-insertions than the approximately 680-donor mean appeared in an Asian-associated ancestry cluster in a later analysis. Earlier findings revealed that most TCR beta V segments proved productive either about 87% or about 30% of the time.

In the PCR, 60 Vbeta and 13 Jbeta primers were used. Assay used: immunoSEQ multiplex PCR; TCRdb lists only in-frame clones, some missing. Counted here are approximately 240,000 clones, 75% to 85% occurring once; the ten biggest clones make up around 2.9%. This CDR3 is built from 14 residues. After removal of 7 bases from V and 2 bases from J, the junction contained 7 bases not matched to a gene. Germline loops: CDR1 MNHEY, CDR2 SVGAGI. Sequencing was done on a sample of PBMCs. The TCR was taken from a woman aged 55 to 70 in good health and CMV-seropositive. The chain employs TRBV6-5 and TRBJ2-7; 8 nucleotides line up with TRBD2. CDR3 sequence (DNA): TGTGCCAGCAAGCGCGGGGGGACACCCTACGAGCAGTACTTC. Its translation is CASKRGGTPYEQYF.